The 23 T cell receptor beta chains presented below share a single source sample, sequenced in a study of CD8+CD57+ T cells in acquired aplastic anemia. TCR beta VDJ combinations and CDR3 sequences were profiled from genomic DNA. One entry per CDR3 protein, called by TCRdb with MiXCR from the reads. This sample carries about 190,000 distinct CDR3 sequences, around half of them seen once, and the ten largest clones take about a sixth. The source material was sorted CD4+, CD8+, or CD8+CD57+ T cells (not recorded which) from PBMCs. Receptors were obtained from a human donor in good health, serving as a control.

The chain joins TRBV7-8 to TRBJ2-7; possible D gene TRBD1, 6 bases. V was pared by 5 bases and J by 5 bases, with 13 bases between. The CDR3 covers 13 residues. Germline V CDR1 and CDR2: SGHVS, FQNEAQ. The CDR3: CASSNGQFDEQYF. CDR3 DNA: TGTGCCAGCAGCAACGGACAGTTCGACGAGCAGTACTTC.

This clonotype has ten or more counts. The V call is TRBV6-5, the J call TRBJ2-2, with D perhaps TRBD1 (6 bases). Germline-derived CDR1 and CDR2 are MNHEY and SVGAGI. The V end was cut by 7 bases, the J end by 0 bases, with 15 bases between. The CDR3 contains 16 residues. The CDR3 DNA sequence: TGTGCCAGCAAGGTTCTCCGGGACACGAACACCGGGGAGCTGTTTTTT. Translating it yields CASKVLRDTNTGELFF.

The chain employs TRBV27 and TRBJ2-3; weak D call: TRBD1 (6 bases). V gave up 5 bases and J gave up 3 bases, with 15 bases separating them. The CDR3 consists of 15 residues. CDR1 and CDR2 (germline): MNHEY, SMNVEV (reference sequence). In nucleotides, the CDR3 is TGTGCCAGCAGTAGAACAGGGTTGGATACAGATACGCAGTATTTT. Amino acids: CASSRTGLDTDTQYF.

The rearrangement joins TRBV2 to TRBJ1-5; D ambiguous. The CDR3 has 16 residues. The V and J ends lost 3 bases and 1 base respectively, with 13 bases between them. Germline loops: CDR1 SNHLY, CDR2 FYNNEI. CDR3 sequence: CASSDSGGRSNQPQHF. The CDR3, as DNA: TGTGCCAGCAGTGATTCTGGAGGCAGGAGCAATCAGCCCCAGCATTTT.

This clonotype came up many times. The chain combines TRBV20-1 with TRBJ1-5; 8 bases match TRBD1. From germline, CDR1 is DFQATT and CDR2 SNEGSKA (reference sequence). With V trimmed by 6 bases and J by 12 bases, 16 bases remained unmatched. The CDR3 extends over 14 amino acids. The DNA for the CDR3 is TGCAGTGCCTTTCCAGGGGGCTCTTCTATCAGCCAGCATTTT. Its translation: CSAFPGGSSISQHF.

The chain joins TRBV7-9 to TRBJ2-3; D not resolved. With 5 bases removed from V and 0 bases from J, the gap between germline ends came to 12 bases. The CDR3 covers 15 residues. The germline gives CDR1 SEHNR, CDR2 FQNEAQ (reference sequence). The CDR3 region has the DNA TGTGCCAGCAGCCAGGCGCTCAGCAGCACAGATACGCAGTATTTT. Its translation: CASSQALSSTDTQYF.

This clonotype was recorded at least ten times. The CDR3 sequence: CASSPTGGGYTF. Here the CDR3 DNA reads TGTGCCAGCAGCCCCACAGGGGGAGGCTACACCTTC. The chain links TRBV7-8 to TRBJ1-2, with 8 nucleotides matching TRBD1. This CDR3 is built from 12 residues. CDR1 is SGHVS and CDR2 is FQNEAQ in the germline V gene. V lost 5 bases, J lost 8 bases, and 4 bases stayed unmatched.

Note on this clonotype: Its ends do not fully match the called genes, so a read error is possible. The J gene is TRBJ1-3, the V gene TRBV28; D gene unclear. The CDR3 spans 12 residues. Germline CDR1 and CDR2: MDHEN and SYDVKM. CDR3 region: CAGSASGNTIYF. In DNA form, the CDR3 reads TGTGCCGGCAGTGCGTCCGGAAACACCATATATTTT.

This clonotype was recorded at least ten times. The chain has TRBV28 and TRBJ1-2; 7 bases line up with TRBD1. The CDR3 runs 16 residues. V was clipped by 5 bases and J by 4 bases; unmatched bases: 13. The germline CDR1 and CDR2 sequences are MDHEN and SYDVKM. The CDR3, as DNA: TGTGCCAGCAGTGTTGTAGGGACAGAGGGACCCTATGGCTACACCTTC. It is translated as CASSVVGTEGPYGYTF.

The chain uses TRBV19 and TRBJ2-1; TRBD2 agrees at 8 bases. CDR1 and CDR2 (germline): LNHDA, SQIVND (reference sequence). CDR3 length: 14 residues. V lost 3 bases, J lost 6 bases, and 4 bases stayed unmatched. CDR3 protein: CASSIGLAPNEQFF. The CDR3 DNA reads TGTGCCAGTAGTATTGGACTAGCACCCAATGAGCAGTTCTTC.

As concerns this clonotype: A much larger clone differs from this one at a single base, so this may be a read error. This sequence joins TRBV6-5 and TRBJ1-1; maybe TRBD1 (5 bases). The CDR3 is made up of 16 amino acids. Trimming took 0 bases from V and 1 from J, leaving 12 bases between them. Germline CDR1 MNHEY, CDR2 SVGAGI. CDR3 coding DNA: TGTGCCAGCAGTTACTCGTGGGGGTCTGGGAACACTGAAGCTTTCTTT. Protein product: CASSYSWGSGNTEAFF.

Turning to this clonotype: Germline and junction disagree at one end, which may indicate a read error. The chain's CDR3 is CTTSRDLAGPQPEHF. The CDR3, as DNA: TGTACCACCAGCAGAGATCTTGCAGGGCCGCAGCCCGAGCATTTT. V and J are TRBV15 and TRBJ1-5; the D gene is possibly TRBD1 (5 bases). This CDR3 is built from 15 residues. Per the germline V gene, CDR1 is LNHNV and CDR2 is YYDKDF (reference sequence).

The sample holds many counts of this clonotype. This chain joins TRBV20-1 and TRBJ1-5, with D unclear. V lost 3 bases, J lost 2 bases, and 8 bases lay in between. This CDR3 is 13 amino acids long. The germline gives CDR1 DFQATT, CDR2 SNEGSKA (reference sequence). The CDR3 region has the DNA TGCAGTGCTAGGCCCCACGGCAATCAGCCCCAGCATTTT. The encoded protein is CSARPHGNQPQHF.

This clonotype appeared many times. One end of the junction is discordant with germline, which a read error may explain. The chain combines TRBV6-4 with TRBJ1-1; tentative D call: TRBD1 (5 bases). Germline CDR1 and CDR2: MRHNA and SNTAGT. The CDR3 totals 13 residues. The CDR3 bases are TGTGTCAGCAGCGGGACGGGGAACACTGAAGCTTTCTTT. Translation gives CVSSGTGNTEAFF.

CDR3 DNA sequence: TGCGCCAGCAGCTCCCAAGGGGGCACTACAGGGGAGCTGTTTTTT. Its translation: CASSSQGGTTGELFF. This rearrangement joins TRBV5-1 to TRBJ2-2; the match to TRBD1 covers 7 bases. V dropped 3 bases and J dropped 8; count of bases not matched to a gene: 10. CDR1 is SGHRS, CDR2 YFSETQ, per germline. CDR3 size: 15 residues. Filled out from reference TRBV5-1 and TRBJ2-2, the complete variable domain reads KAGVTQTPRYLIKTRGQQVTLSCSPISGHRSVSWYQQTPGQGLQFLFEYFSETQRNKGNFPGRFSGRQFSNSRSEMNVSTLELGDSALYLCASSSQGGTTGELFFGEGSRLTVL.

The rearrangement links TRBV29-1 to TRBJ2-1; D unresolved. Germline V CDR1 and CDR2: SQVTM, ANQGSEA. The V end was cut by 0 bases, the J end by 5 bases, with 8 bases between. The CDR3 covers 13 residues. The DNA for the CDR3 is TGCAGCGTTGAAGATTGGGCAGACAATGAGCAGTTCTTC. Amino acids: CSVEDWADNEQFF.

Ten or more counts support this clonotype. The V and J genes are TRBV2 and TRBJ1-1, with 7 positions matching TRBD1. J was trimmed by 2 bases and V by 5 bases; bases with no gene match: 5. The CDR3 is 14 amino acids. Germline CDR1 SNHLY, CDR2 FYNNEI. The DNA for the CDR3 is TGTGCCAGCAGTTATAGACAGGGTAACACTGAAGCTTTCTTT. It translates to CASSYRQGNTEAFF.

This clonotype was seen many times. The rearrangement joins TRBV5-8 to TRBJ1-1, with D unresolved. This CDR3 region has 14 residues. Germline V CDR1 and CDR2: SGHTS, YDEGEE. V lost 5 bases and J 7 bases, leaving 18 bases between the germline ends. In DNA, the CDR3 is TGTGCCAGCAGGCCCTCCCTCGGACGTGATGAAGCTTTCTTT. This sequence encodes CASRPSLGRDEAFF.

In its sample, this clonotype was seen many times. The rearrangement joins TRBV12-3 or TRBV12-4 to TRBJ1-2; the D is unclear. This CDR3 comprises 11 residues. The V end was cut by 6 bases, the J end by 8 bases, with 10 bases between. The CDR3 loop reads CASRREGGYTF. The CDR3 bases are TGTGCCAGCAGGAGGGAAGGAGGCTACACCTTC.

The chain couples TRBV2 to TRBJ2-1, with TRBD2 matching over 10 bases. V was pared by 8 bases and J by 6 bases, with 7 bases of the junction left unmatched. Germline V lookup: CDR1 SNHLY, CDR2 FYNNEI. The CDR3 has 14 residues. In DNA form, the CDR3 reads TGTGCCAGCCCCGGACAGCGGGGGGGCAATGAGCAGTTCTTC. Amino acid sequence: CASPGQRGGNEQFF.

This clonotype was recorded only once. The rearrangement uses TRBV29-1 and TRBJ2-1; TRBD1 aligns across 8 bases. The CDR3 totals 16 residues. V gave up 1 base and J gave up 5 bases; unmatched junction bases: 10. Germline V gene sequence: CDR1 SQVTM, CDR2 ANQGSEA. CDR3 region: CSVEGHGQGKHNEQFF. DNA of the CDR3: TGCAGCGTTGAAGGCCACGGACAGGGCAAACACAATGAGCAGTTCTTC.

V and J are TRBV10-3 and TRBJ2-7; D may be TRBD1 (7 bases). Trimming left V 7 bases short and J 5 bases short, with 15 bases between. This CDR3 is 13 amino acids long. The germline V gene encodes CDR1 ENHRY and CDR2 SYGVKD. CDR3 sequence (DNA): TGTGCCATCAACGCGGGACAGTTCGACGAGCAGTACTTC. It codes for CAINAGQFDEQYF.

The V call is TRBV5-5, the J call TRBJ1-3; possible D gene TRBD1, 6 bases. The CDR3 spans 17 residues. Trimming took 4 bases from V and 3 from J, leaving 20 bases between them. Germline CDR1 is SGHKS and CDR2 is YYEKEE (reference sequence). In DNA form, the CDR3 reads TGTGCCAGCAGCGTAGGCGGCGGCAGGGGACTTGGAAACACCATATATTTT. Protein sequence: CASSVGGGRGLGNTIYF. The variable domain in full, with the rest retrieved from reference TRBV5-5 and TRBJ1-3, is DAGVTQSPTHLIKTRGQQVTLRCSPISGHKSVSWYQQVLGQGPQFIFQYYEKEERGRGNFPDRFSARQFPNYSSELNVNALLLGDSALYLCASSVGGGRGLGNTIYFGEGSWLTVV.